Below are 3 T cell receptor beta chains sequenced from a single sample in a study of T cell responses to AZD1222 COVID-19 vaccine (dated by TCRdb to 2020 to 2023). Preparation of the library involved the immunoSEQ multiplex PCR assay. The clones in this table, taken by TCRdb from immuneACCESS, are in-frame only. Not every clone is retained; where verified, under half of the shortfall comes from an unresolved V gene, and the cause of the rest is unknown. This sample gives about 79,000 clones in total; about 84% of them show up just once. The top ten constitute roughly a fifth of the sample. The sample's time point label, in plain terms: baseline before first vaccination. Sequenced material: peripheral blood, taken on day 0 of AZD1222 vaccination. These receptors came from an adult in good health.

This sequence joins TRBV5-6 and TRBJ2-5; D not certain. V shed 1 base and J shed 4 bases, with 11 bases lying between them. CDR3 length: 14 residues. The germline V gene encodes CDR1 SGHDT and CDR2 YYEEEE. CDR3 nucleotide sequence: TGTGCCAGCAGCTTGTACGTCAACGGAGAGACCCAGTACTTC. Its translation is CASSLYVNGETQYF.

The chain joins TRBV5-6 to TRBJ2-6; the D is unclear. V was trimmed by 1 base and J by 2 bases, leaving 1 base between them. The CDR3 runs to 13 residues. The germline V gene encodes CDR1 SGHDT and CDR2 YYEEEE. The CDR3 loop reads CASSLPGANVLTF. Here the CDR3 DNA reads TGTGCCAGCAGCTTGCCTGGGGCCAACGTCCTGACTTTC. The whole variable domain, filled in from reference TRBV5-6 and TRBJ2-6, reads DAGVTQSPTHLIKTRGQQVTLRCSPKSGHDTVSWYQQALGQGPQFIFQYYEEEERQRGNFPDRFSGHQFPNYSSELNVNALLLGDSALYLCASSLPGANVLTFGAGSRLTVL.

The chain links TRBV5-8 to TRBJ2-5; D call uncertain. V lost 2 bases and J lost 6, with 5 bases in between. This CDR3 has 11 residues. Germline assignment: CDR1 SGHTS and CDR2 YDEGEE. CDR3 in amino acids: CASSFSKTQYF. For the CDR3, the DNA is TGTGCCAGCAGCTTCAGCAAGACCCAGTACTTC.